Judged by abundance, the clone carrying this T cell receptor beta chain is medium-sized (0.01 to 0.1%). Its antigen is currently unknown. This record comes from a study of immune heterogeneity within non-small cell lung tumors. Study results and caveats: Individual patients largely had distinct high-frequency T-cell receptor beta clonotypes from one another. High-frequency clones unique to single sites coexisted with identical dominant CDR3 beta clonotypes that recurred across tumor sites within a patient.

In germline, CDR1 is KGHSH, CDR2 LQKENI. The CDR3 is 14 residues long. V lost 3 bases, J lost 0 bases, and 3 bases lay in between. Multiplex PCR employing 32 V and 13 J primers generated amplicons of the TCR beta CDR3. TCRdb reanalysed the multiplex PCR reads using MiXCR and keeps one entry per CDR3 protein. The sample shows about 4,300 distinct CDR3 sequences, 20% to 25% of them seen only once. With 600 ng used per sample, the template was genomic DNA from bulk tumor. Biopsies, several per primary tumor and spaced far apart, were collected during surgery. Undergoing curative surgery were patients whose non-small cell lung cancer was untreated and newly diagnosed. Newly diagnosed patients with non-small cell lung cancer who were having surgery with curative intent served as donors.

The sequenced sample consisted of lung tumor tissue. The receptor was derived from a man between 65 and 85 years old with non-small cell lung cancer. J is TRBJ2-6 and V is TRBV18; D unresolved. The CDR3: CASSPPSGANVLTF. Here the CDR3 DNA reads TGTGCCAGCTCACCTCCCTCTGGGGCCAACGTCCTGACTTTC.